What follows are 2 T cell receptor beta chains derived from one specimen sequenced in a study of graft-versus-host responses after intestinal transplantation. Data came from immunoSEQ multiplex PCR; TCRdb stores just in-frame clones and leaves some out. The sample has 35,000 to 50,000 clones; roughly 93% are singletons. These receptors have no identified antigens. Source: unstimulated CD8+ T cells sorted from spleen or lymph node cells, taken before transplant. The origin of the receptors is a human donor who was the organ donor for an intestinal transplant.

This clone was seen only once. The genes are TRBV28 and TRBJ1-2, with a tentative D call TRBD1 (5 bases). V was pared by 4 bases and J by 8 bases, with 20 bases between. CDR1 and CDR2 from the germline V gene are MDHEN and SYDVKM. There are 15 residues in the CDR3. CDR3 residues: CASSSPPGRPWGYTF. The CDR3 DNA reads TGTGCCAGCAGTTCGCCACCAGGGAGACCGTGGGGCTACACCTTC.

V is TRBV4-1 and J is TRBJ1-1; a possible D gene is TRBD1 (5 bases). Germline V lookup: CDR1 MGHRA, CDR2 YSYEKL. This CDR3 contains 13 residues. Trimming cost V 0 bases and J 4 bases, with 6 bases left between them. CDR3 nucleotide sequence: TGCGCCAGCAGCCAAGAGGGGGGCACTGAAGCTTTCTTT. Translation: CASSQEGGTEAFF.